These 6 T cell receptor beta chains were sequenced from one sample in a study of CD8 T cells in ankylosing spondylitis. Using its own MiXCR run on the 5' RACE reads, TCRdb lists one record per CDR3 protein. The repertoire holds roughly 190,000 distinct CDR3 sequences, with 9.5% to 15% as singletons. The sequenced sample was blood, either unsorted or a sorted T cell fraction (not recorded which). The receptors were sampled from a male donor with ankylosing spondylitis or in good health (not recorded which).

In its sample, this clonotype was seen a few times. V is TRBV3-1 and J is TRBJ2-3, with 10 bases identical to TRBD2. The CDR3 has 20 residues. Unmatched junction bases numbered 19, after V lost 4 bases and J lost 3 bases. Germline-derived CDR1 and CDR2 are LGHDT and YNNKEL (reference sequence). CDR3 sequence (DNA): TGTGCCAGCAGCCCCTCACCCCCTTGGACTAGCGGTTCGTGGACAGATACGCAGTATTTT. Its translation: CASSPSPPWTSGSWTDTQYF.

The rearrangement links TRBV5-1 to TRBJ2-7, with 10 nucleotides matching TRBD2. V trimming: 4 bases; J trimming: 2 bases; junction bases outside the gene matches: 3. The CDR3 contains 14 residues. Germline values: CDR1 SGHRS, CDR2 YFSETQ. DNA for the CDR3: TGCGCCAGCAGCCCCGGGACTAGCGCCTACGAGCAGTACTTC. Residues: CASSPGTSAYEQYF. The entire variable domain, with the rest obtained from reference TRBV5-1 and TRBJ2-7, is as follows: KAGVTQTPRYLIKTRGQQVTLSCSPISGHRSVSWYQQTPGQGLQFLFEYFSETQRNKGNFPGRFSGRQFSNSRSEMNVSTLELGDSALYLCASSPGTSAYEQYFGPGTRLTVT.

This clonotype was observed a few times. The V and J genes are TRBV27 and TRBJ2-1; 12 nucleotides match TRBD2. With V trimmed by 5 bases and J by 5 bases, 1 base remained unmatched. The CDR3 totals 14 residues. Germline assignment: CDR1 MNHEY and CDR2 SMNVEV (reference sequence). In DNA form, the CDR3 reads TGTGCCAGCAGTCGACTAGCGGGGGACAATGAGCAGTTCTTC. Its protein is CASSRLAGDNEQFF.

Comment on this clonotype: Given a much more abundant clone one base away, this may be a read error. In DNA form, the CDR3 reads TGTGCCACCAGCAGACTCCGGGACAGTACCTACGAGGAGTACTTC. Encoded protein: CATSRLRDSTYEEYF. The genes are TRBV15 and TRBJ2-7, with TRBD1 matching 7 bases. CDR3 length equals 15 residues. Germline V gene lookup returns CDR1 LNHNV and CDR2 YYDKDF (reference sequence).

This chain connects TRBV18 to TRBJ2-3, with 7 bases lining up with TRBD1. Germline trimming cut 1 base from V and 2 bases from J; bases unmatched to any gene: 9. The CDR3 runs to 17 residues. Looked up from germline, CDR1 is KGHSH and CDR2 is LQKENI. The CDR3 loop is CASSPQEGGQFTDTQYF. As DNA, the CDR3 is TGTGCCAGCTCACCACAGGAAGGGGGCCAATTCACAGATACGCAGTATTTT.

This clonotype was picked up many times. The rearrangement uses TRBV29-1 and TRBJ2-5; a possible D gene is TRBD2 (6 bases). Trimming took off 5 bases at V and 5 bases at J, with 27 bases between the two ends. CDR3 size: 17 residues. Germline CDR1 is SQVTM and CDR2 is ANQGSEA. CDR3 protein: CSVTDVAGLSLGETQYF. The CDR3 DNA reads TGCAGCGTTACCGATGTGGCGGGGTTGTCCCTTGGGGAGACCCAGTACTTC. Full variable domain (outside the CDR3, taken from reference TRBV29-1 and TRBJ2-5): SAVISQKPSRDICQRGTSLTIQCQVDSQVTMMFWYRQQPGQSLTLIATANQGSEATYESGFVIDKFPISRPNLTFSTLTVSNMSPEDSSIYLCSVTDVAGLSLGETQYFGPGTRLLVL.